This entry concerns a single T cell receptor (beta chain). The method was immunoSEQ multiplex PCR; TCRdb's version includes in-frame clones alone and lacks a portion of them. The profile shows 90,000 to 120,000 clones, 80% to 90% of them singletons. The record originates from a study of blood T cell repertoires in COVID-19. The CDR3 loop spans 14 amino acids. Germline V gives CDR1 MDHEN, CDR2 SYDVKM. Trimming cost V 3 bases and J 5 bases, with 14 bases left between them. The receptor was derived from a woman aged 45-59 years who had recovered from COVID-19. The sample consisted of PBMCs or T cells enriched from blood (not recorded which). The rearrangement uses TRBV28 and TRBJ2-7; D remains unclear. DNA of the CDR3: TGTGCCAGCAGTTTCCCCCCGCGGTCCCACGAGCAGTACTTC. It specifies CASSFPPRSHEQYF.